This T cell receptor (beta chain) was documented in a study of blood T cell repertoires in COVID-19. This clone was detected once. Sequencing was performed with immunoSEQ multiplex PCR; in TCRdb, only in-frame clones are kept and a portion is missing. The sample includes fewer than 250,000 clones, 70% to 85% seen only once; the top ten take around 2%. Germline lookup yields CDR1 SGHRS and CDR2 YFSETQ. The CDR3 has 18 amino acids. After removal of 0 bases from V and 4 bases from J, the junction contained 10 bases not matched to a gene. The clonotype was recovered from a man aged 60 to 69 who had recovered from COVID-19. V usage is TRBV5-1 and J usage is TRBJ1-3; TRBD1 agrees at 10 bases. Sequenced material: PBMCs or T cells enriched from blood (not recorded which). CDR3 sequence reads: CASSLDFMTGGPGNTIYF. Here the CDR3 DNA reads TGCGCCAGCAGCTTGGACTTCATGACAGGGGGCCCCGGAAACACCATATATTTT.